This section outlines one T cell receptor (beta chain) sequence together with its context. Its target is not known. Using immunoSEQ multiplex PCR, the repertoire was profiled, and TCRdb retains in-frame clones only, with some absent. The repertoire holds approximately 89,000 clones, with around 88% as singletons. Samples were taken at baseline and on day 1 of cycles 4 and 7. This sample was taken from a study of OX40 agonist ivuxolimab in advanced cancers. Across the study: With ivuxolimab, an agonistic anti-OX40 (CD134) antibody, patients were treated. Patients got intravenous ivuxolimab at 0.01 to 10 mg/kg every 2 weeks.

Findings and limits, study-wide: Clonal expansion was seen in CD4+ and CD8+ blood T cells by week 6 at 0.1 to 3.0 mg/kg.

Per the germline V gene, CDR1 is LNHDA and CDR2 is SQIVND (reference sequence). CDR3 length: 13 residues. The V gene end was trimmed by 5 bases and the J gene end by 3 bases; junction bases not matched to a gene: 3. The sequence derives from an adult with an advanced solid tumor such as melanoma, head and neck, liver or kidney cancer. Sequenced here: CD4+ or CD8+ T cells sorted from blood, sampled in a trial of the OX40 agonist ivuxolimab. This chain joins TRBV19 and TRBJ1-1; TRBD1 aligns across 7 bases. CDR3 sequence (DNA): TGTGCCAGTAGTCCAGGGGGTCACACTGAAGCTTTCTTT. Amino acids: CASSPGGHTEAFF.